This TCR beta chain was sequenced in a study of radiation and T cells in renal cell carcinoma. As concerns this clone: Its antigen is undetermined.

Looked up from germline, CDR1 is SGHDT and CDR2 is YYEEEE. V shed 0 bases and J 12 bases; nucleotides not matched to a gene: 12. The CDR3 consists of 15 residues. Study-wide results and caveats: From baseline, blood top tumor clonotypes peaked at 2 weeks post-radiation. No pretreatment tumor biopsies were available for baseline clonotypes.

The method was immunoSEQ multiplex PCR; TCRdb's version includes in-frame clones alone and lacks a portion of them. Of some 80,000 clones detected, roughly 85% appear once; the ten largest clones hold about 23%. Time point here: blood 2 weeks post-SBRT. The treatment denotes: 15 Gy SBRT to primary tumor, nephrectomy 4 weeks later. Radiation-treated patients gave blood at baseline, week 2 and week 4. This renal cell carcinoma was of the clear cell type. V and J are TRBV5-6 and TRBJ2-1; 7 bases are shared with TRBD2. The TCR sequence derives from a woman aged 45 to 65 with renal cell carcinoma. The material sequenced was blood, taken from a patient whose treatment included radiotherapy and nephrectomy. CDR3: CASSLVREEYIWQFF. Written as DNA, the CDR3 is TGTGCCAGCAGCTTGGTCCGGGAGGAATATATATGGCAGTTCTTC.